One and the same sample provided the 19 T cell receptor beta chains below, sequenced in a study of monozygotic twins with inflammatory bowel disease. TCRdb reanalyzed the 5' RACE reads and collapses them to one entry per CDR3 protein, without DNA. The specimen's table records a few hundred thousand distinct CDR3 sequences. Sequencing was done on a sample of blood. The receptors originated from a human donor with ulcerative colitis or Crohn's disease, or a healthy co-twin of an affected twin (not recorded which).

The rearrangement uses TRBV18 and TRBJ2-5; TCRdb calls TRBD1, which cannot be checked without DNA. This CDR3 spans 15 amino acids. CDR1 is KGHSH, CDR2 LQKENI, per germline. CDR3 region: CASSPDRVIQETQYF.

The chain carries TRBV3-1 and TRBJ2-5; TCRdb names TRBD1, which stays unverified in the absence of DNA. Germline V gene data show CDR1 as LGHDT and CDR2 as YNNKEL (reference sequence). This CDR3 is built from 14 residues. CDR3 sequence: CASSPGGAAWTQYF.

The J gene is TRBJ2-2, the V gene TRBV6-5; TCRdb picks TRBD1, but there is no DNA to check that call. CDR1 and CDR2 (germline): MNHEY, SVGAGI. The CDR3 is 14 residues long. The CDR3 region is CASSYGGDTGELFF.

V and J are TRBV24-1 and TRBJ2-2; TCRdb names TRBD1, which stays unverified in the absence of DNA. The CDR3 has 17 amino acids. CDR1 is KGHDR and CDR2 is SFDVKD in the germline V gene. The CDR3 spells CATSGLQGRLNTGELFF.

The chain links TRBV19 to TRBJ2-3; the TCRdb call, TRBD1, lacks DNA for checking. The CDR3 length is 17 residues. Germline V gene lookup returns CDR1 LNHDA and CDR2 SQIVND (reference sequence). The CDR3 sequence: CASSIDLERGPGDTQYF.

V is TRBV5-1 and J is TRBJ1-2; TCRdb's D call of TRBD1 is untestable without DNA. The CDR3 loop spans 16 amino acids. Germline CDR1 and CDR2: SGHRS and YFSETQ. The chain's CDR3 is CASSLDPMGGANGYTF.

The V gene is TRBV5-1, the J gene TRBJ1-1; TCRdb picks TRBD1, but there is no DNA to check that call. CDR1 and CDR2 (germline): SGHRS, YFSETQ. CDR3 length equals 17 residues. Here the CDR3 reads CASSLMVTGGLNTEAFF. The whole variable domain, remainder taken from reference TRBV5-1 and TRBJ1-1, is KAGVTQTPRYLIKTRGQQVTLSCSPISGHRSVSWYQQTPGQGLQFLFEYFSETQRNKGNFPGRFSGRQFSNSRSEMNVSTLELGDSALYLCASSLMVTGGLNTEAFFGQGTRLTVV.

The chain couples TRBV20-1 to TRBJ2-2; TCRdb's D call, TRBD1, is unchecked because there is no DNA. The germline V gene has CDR1 DFQATT and CDR2 SNEGSKA (reference sequence). This CDR3 contains 14 residues. CDR3: CSARGDTNTGELFF.

The chain uses TRBV18 and TRBJ2-6; the D call of TRBD2 rests on TCRdb alone, since no DNA is present to check it. The CDR3 has 16 residues. Germline CDR1 is KGHSH and CDR2 is LQKENI. The CDR3 here is CASSPLAGAGANVLTF.

CDR3 residues: CASSQDLRAEETQYF. The chain carries TRBV14 and TRBJ2-5; TCRdb names TRBD1, which stays unverified in the absence of DNA. This CDR3 has 15 amino acids. Germline CDR1 is SGHDN and CDR2 is FVKESK. The complete variable domain, with remaining parts taken from reference TRBV14 and TRBJ2-5, reads EAGVTQFPSHSVIEKGQTVTLRCDPISGHDNLYWYRRVMGKEIKFLLHFVKESKQDESGMPNNRFLAERTGGTYSTLKVQPAELEDSGVYFCASSQDLRAEETQYFGPGTRLLVL.

This chain's CDR3 is CASSYLRGEYEQFF. This chain joins TRBV6-6 and TRBJ2-1; TCRdb names TRBD1, which stays unverified in the absence of DNA. Germline V gene data show CDR1 as MNHNY and CDR2 as SVGAGI (reference sequence). This CDR3 has 14 residues.

The rearrangement uses TRBV5-1 and TRBJ2-3; TCRdb's assignment of TRBD1 cannot be checked, as there is no DNA. The CDR3 is 14 amino acids. Germline CDR1 SGHRS, CDR2 YFSETQ. The CDR3 here is CASSHERGDDTQYF.

The chain links TRBV6-2 or TRBV6-3 to TRBJ2-1; TCRdb's D call of TRBD2 is untestable without DNA. Germline values: CDR1 MNHEY, CDR2 SVGEGT. The CDR3 contains 19 residues. This CDR3 reads CASSFPELAGGLLDNEQFF.

The chain employs TRBV3-1 and TRBJ2-5; the TRBD2 assignment by TCRdb is unverifiable without DNA. The CDR3 has 16 residues. Per germline, CDR1 LGHDT and CDR2 YNNKEL (reference sequence). The CDR3 protein is CASSQDIPSAGRSQYF.

The CDR3 reads CASRALTTNEKLFF. This rearrangement joins TRBV2 to TRBJ1-4. This CDR3 contains 14 residues. CDR1 and CDR2 from the germline V gene are SNHLY and FYNNEI. Based on the CDR3 plus reference TRBV2 and TRBJ1-4, the full variable domain is EPEVTQTPSHQVTQMGQEVILRCVPISNHLYFYWYRQILGQKVEFLVSFYNNEISEKSEIFDDQFSVERPDGSNFTLKIRSTKLEDSAMYFCASRALTTNEKLFFGSGTQLSVL.

The rearrangement uses TRBV5-1 and TRBJ1-2. Per germline, CDR1 SGHRS and CDR2 YFSETQ. CDR3 size: 15 residues. The CDR3 loop is CASSLGAGTNYGYTF.

This chain joins TRBV9 and TRBJ2-6; TCRdb names TRBD2, which stays unverified in the absence of DNA. Germline CDR1 SGDLS, CDR2 YYNGEE. CDR3 length: 18 amino acids. The CDR3 loop is CASSVVGGLSSGANVLTF.

The genes are TRBV7-9 and TRBJ2-3; the TRBD2 assignment by TCRdb is unverifiable without DNA. This CDR3 has 16 amino acids. Germline CDR1 and CDR2: SEHNR and FQNEAQ (reference sequence). The CDR3 region is CASSPRGLALTDTQYF.

This chain uses TRBV5-6 with TRBJ1-2; TCRdb's assignment of TRBD1 cannot be checked, as there is no DNA. This CDR3 spans 14 amino acids. Per the germline V gene, CDR1 is SGHDT and CDR2 is YYEEEE. The chain's CDR3 is CASSPWTVSYGYTF.